These 6 T cell receptor beta chains originate from one sample sequenced in a study of blood T cell repertoires in COVID-19. Clones were read by immunoSEQ multiplex PCR, and TCRdb kept only the in-frame ones, dropping some. The sample lists about 340,000 clones; 65% to 85% were seen once. Sequenced: peripheral blood. The receptors derive from a young man with active or convalescent COVID-19.

This chain joins TRBV30 and TRBJ1-3; D gene unclear. CDR1 GTSNPN and CDR2 SVGIG come from the germline V gene (reference sequence). The V end lost 4 bases, the J end lost 3 bases, and 7 bases lay between the germline ends. The CDR3 is made up of 12 amino acids. The CDR3 loop is CAWTDIGNTIYF. Here the CDR3 DNA reads TGTGCCTGGACAGATATTGGAAACACCATATATTTT.

As DNA, the CDR3 is TGTGCCTGGAGTAAGGGGGGGGGTCAGCCCCAGCATTTT. The encoded protein is CAWSKGGGQPQHF. The chain uses TRBV30 and TRBJ1-5, with TRBD1 as a possible D gene (6 bases). This CDR3 spans 13 amino acids. Looked up from germline, CDR1 is GTSNPN and CDR2 is SVGIG (reference sequence). The V end was cut by 2 bases, the J end by 6 bases, with 11 bases between.

The genes are TRBV4-3 and TRBJ1-2; possibly TRBD1 for D (6 bases). V was shortened by 2 bases and J by 8 bases, with 12 bases between the two germline ends. The CDR3 loop spans 13 amino acids. Germline V gene lookup returns CDR1 LGHNA and CDR2 YSLEER. Written as DNA, the CDR3 is TGCGCCAGCAGCCAAACACAGGGCGGGGGCTACACCTTC. Its translation: CASSQTQGGGYTF.

This clone has only a few counts. This rearrangement joins TRBV7-6 to TRBJ1-5, with TRBD1 identical over 7 bases. The CDR3 is made up of 13 amino acids. Germline CDR1 and CDR2: SGHVS and FNYEAQ. V gave up 5 bases and J gave up 5 bases; unmatched junction bases: 3. In DNA, the CDR3 is TGTGCCAGCAGCCCCAGGGGGGATCAGCCCCAGCATTTT. Amino acid sequence: CASSPRGDQPQHF.

The chain uses TRBV21-1 and TRBJ1-6. TRBV21-1 is labeled a pseudogene. This CDR3 has 17 residues. CDR3 in amino acids: CASSKPILRLDNSPLHF. CDR3 coding DNA: TGTGCCAGCAGCAAACCGATACTCCGTTTAGATAATTCACCCCTCCACTTT.

The rearrangement joins TRBV27 to TRBJ1-1; D remains ambiguous. The CDR3 contains 13 residues. Germline V lookup: CDR1 MNHEY, CDR2 SMNVEV (reference sequence). Trimming stripped 5 bases from V and 1 base from J, with 8 bases between. DNA of the CDR3: TGTGCCAGCAGTAACTACAAGAACACTGAAGCTTTCTTT. This encodes CASSNYKNTEAFF.